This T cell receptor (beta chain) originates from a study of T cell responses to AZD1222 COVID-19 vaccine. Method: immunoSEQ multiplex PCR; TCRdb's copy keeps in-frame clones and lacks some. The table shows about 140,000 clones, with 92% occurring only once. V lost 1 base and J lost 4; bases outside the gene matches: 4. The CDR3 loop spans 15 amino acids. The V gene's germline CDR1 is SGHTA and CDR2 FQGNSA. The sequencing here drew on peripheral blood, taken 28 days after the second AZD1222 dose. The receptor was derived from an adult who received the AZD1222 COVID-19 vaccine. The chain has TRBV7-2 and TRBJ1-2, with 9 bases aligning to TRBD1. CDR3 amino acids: CASSLVTGGFYGYTF. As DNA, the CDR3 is TGTGCCAGCAGCTTAGTAACAGGGGGCTTCTATGGCTACACCTTC.